The rows below give T cell receptor beta chains drawn from one sample of a study of blood T cell repertoires in COVID-19. Clones were read by immunoSEQ multiplex PCR, and TCRdb kept only the in-frame ones, dropping some. The table records some 300,000 clones, approximately 89% of them present only once. The sequenced material came from peripheral blood. These receptors all stem from a young woman who had recovered from COVID-19. The CDR3 runs from the conserved cysteine through the conserved F or W. The D gene is left open where the match is weak. Size values are once, few and many counts, or a class for expanded clones, and some rows have none.

J gene	V gene	D gene	clone size	CDR3 protein	CDR3 DNA
TRBJ1-6	TRBV12-3/TRBV12-4	.	.	CASSLGGSPLHF	TGTGCCAGCAGTTTAGGCGGTTCACCCCTCCACTTT
TRBJ2-7	TRBV5-8	.	.	CASSLGTGTRDEQYF	TGTGCCAGCAGCTTGGGCACAGGGACCCGGGACGAGCAGTACTTC
TRBJ2-3	TRBV9	.	.	CASSVATGAQYF	TGTGCCAGCAGCGTAGCTACGGGAGCTCAGTATTTT
TRBJ2-3	TRBV4-1	.	.	CASSQESGLGLGRQYF	TGCGCCAGCAGCCAAGAGTCCGGACTGGGCTTGGGGAGGCAGTATTTT
TRBJ2-1	TRBV24-1	.	once	CATSESRDNEQFF	TGTGCCACCAGTGAGTCTCGGGACAATGAGCAGTTCTTC
TRBJ2-7	TRBV5-4	.	once	CASSSLSYEQYF	TGTGCCAGCAGCTCCCTCTCCTACGAGCAGTACTTC
TRBJ1-4	TRBV3-1/TRBV3-2	.	.	CASSQGAGKLFF	TGTGCCAGCAGCCAAGGAGCGGGGAAACTGTTTTTT
TRBJ1-2	TRBV6-2/TRBV6-3	.	.	CASNPMGAGVDGYTF	TGTGCCAGCAACCCTATGGGGGCAGGGGTTGACGGCTACACCTTC
TRBJ2-7	TRBV28	TRBD1	.	CASSLRGLSYEQYF	TGTGCCAGCAGTTTGAGGGGGCTTTCCTACGAGCAGTACTTC
TRBJ2-7	TRBV12-5	TRBD1	.	CASGLGQGPSYEQYF	TGTGCTAGTGGTTTGGGACAGGGGCCATCCTACGAGCAGTACTTC
TRBJ1-6	TRBV5-1	TRBD1	.	CASSSTGGSYNSPLHF	TGCGCCAGCAGCTCAACAGGGGGCTCCTATAATTCACCCCTCCACTTT
TRBJ1-3	TRBV4-3	.	.	CASSQDVGAGNTIYF	TGCGCCAGCAGCCAAGACGTAGGGGCTGGAAACACCATATATTTT
TRBJ1-4	TRBV6-5	TRBD1	few	CASGDRGSEKLFF	TGTGCCAGCGGGGACAGGGGATCGGAAAAACTGTTTTTT
TRBJ1-1	TRBV7-8	.	.	CASSPLRGMGTEAFF	TGTGCCAGCAGCCCCCTGCGGGGGATGGGGACTGAAGCTTTCTTT
TRBJ2-2	TRBV7-3	TRBD1	.	CASSLTWQGAGELFF	TGTGCCAGCAGCTTAACTTGGCAGGGGGCCGGGGAGCTGTTTTTT
TRBJ2-7	TRBV5-1	TRBD2	.	CASSHGGGPTYEQYF	TGCGCCAGCAGCCACGGGGGGGGACCCACCTACGAGCAGTACTTC
TRBJ2-4	TRBV2	TRBD2	.	CASSGEGRAQYF	TGTGCCAGCAGTGGGGAGGGAAGGGCTCAGTACTTC
TRBJ2-7	TRBV10-2	TRBD1	.	CASKGQNYEQYF	TGCGCCAGCAAGGGACAGAACTACGAGCAGTACTTC
TRBJ2-7	TRBV5-1	.	.	CASSRRQAYEQYF	TGCGCCAGCAGCCGCCGACAGGCCTACGAGCAGTACTTC
TRBJ2-3	TRBV5-1	TRBD1	once	CASSLRDRSTDTQYF	TGCGCCAGCAGCTTAAGGGACAGGAGCACAGATACGCAGTATTTT
TRBJ1-6	TRBV6-2/TRBV6-3	TRBD1	few	CASSPDRRANSPLHF	TGTGCCAGCAGCCCGGACAGGCGAGCTAATTCACCCCTCCACTTT
TRBJ1-4	TRBV28	TRBD1	.	CASNTGTVNEKLFF	TGTGCCAGCAACACCGGGACAGTTAATGAAAAACTGTTTTTT
TRBJ2-7	TRBV7-2	TRBD2	.	CASSLSIGGVTYEQYF	TGTGCCAGCAGCCTATCAATCGGGGGGGTCACCTACGAGCAGTACTTC
TRBJ2-7	TRBV18	TRBD2	few	CASSPEAGLYEQYF	TGTGCCAGCTCACCTGAAGCGGGACTTTACGAGCAGTACTTC
TRBJ2-7	TRBV5-1	TRBD2	.	CASSMGTSGGAGEQYF	TGCGCCAGCAGCATGGGGACTAGCGGGGGGGCTGGCGAGCAGTACTTC
TRBJ2-7	TRBV2	TRBD2	.	CASSPGGWDEQYF	TGTGCCAGCAGTCCCGGGGGGTGGGACGAGCAGTACTTC
TRBJ2-1	TRBV24-1	.	.	CATSDLAGGEDNEQFF	TGTGCCACCAGTGATTTGGCGGGCGGGGAGGACAATGAGCAGTTCTTC
TRBJ2-7	TRBV11-2	TRBD1	.	CASRPGDSFRSYEQYF	TGTGCCAGCAGACCCGGGGACAGTTTTAGGTCCTACGAGCAGTACTTC
TRBJ2-3	TRBV5-1	TRBD2	.	CASSLLAGGGDTQYF	TGCGCCAGCAGCTTGTTGGCGGGGGGAGGAGATACGCAGTATTTT
TRBJ2-5	TRBV7-2	TRBD1	.	CASRRTGDLRGTQYF	TGTGCCAGCAGGAGGACAGGGGATTTGAGGGGGACCCAGTACTTC
TRBJ2-7	TRBV11-3	TRBD1	.	CASSLDGTATSYEQYF	TGTGCCAGCAGCTTAGACGGGACAGCGACCTCCTACGAGCAGTACTTC
TRBJ1-5	TRBV28	.	.	CASSLFFPLGLISWQVYQPQHF	TGTGCCAGCAGTTTATTTTTTCCCCTGGGCCTGATTAGTTGGCAGGTTTATCAGCCCCAGCATTTT
TRBJ1-1	TRBV5-1	.	.	CASEEGKGRTEAFF	TGCGCCAGCGAGGAGGGGAAAGGTCGGACTGAAGCTTTCTTT
TRBJ1-1	TRBV7-9	TRBD1	.	CASSIDRGWNTEAFF	TGTGCCAGCAGTATCGACAGGGGGTGGAACACTGAAGCTTTCTTT
TRBJ2-1	TRBV6-1	.	.	CASSDRGWDEQFF	TGTGCCAGCAGTGATCGGGGGTGGGATGAGCAGTTCTTC
TRBJ1-6	TRBV10-3	TRBD1	.	CAINRDRGDYNSPLHF	TGTGCCATCAACCGGGACAGGGGGGACTATAATTCACCCCTCCACTTT
TRBJ1-2	TRBV11-1	TRBD1	.	CASSPGKWTGGNGYTF	TGTGCCAGCAGTCCAGGGAAATGGACAGGGGGCAATGGCTACACCTTC
TRBJ2-2	TRBV5-4	TRBD1	.	CASSEGTGQTGELFF	TGTGCCAGCAGCGAGGGGACAGGGCAGACCGGGGAGCTGTTTTTT
TRBJ2-5	TRBV5-1	TRBD1	.	CASSLALAGGETQYF	TGCGCCAGCAGCTTGGCCTTGGCAGGGGGCGAGACCCAGTACTTC
TRBJ2-1	TRBV5-1	TRBD2	.	CASSLAASGGIEQFF	TGCGCCAGCAGCTTGGCCGCTAGCGGGGGAATTGAGCAGTTCTTC
TRBJ2-7	TRBV5-1	.	.	CASSSGPGITYEQYF	TGCGCCAGCAGCTCTGGGCCAGGCATTACCTACGAGCAGTACTTC
TRBJ2-7	TRBV2	.	.	CASRASWGDEQYF	TGTGCCAGCAGGGCGTCATGGGGCGACGAGCAGTACTTC
TRBJ1-4	TRBV30	.	.	CAWSAPGRVSTNEKLFF	TGTGCCTGGAGTGCGCCAGGGAGGGTATCAACTAATGAAAAACTGTTTTTT
TRBJ2-5	TRBV11-3	TRBD2	.	CASSLSSGGAMGTQYF	TGTGCCAGCAGCTTAAGTAGCGGGGGGGCGATGGGGACCCAGTACTTC
TRBJ1-2	TRBV7-9	.	.	CASSLEVGGWISGYTF	TGTGCCAGCAGCTTAGAAGTCGGGGGTTGGATTAGTGGCTACACCTTC
TRBJ1-4	TRBV2	TRBD1	.	CASREGQSLEKLFF	TGTGCCAGCAGGGAGGGACAGTCCTTAGAAAAACTGTTTTTT
TRBJ1-5	TRBV5-5	.	.	CASSFDRSSNQPQHF	TGTGCCAGCAGCTTCGACAGGTCTAGCAATCAGCCCCAGCATTTT
TRBJ2-2	TRBV11-2	.	.	CARQSNTGELFF	TGTGCCAGGCAGTCGAATACCGGGGAGCTGTTTTTT
TRBJ1-1	TRBV4-1	TRBD1	.	CASSLQGTVNTEAFF	TGCGCCAGCAGCCTGCAAGGGACAGTGAACACTGAAGCTTTCTTT
TRBJ2-7	TRBV30	TRBD1	.	CAWSSTDRAQYF	TGTGCCTGGAGTTCTACGGACAGGGCTCAGTACTTC
TRBJ1-1	TRBV2	.	.	CASALYPGRGTEAFF	TGTGCCAGCGCTCTCTATCCAGGCCGGGGCACTGAAGCTTTCTTT
TRBJ2-2	TRBV6-2/TRBV6-3	.	.	CASSLISQGKGELFF	TGTGCCAGCAGTCTTATTAGCCAGGGGAAGGGGGAGCTGTTTTTT
TRBJ2-3	TRBV7-2	TRBD2	.	CASSLVGTSGGATDTQYF	TGTGCCAGCAGCTTAGTGGGGACTAGCGGGGGGGCCACAGATACGCAGTATTTT
TRBJ1-4	TRBV30	.	.	CAWSGGLLRNEKLFF	TGTGCCTGGAGTGGGGGACTGCTCCGTAATGAAAAACTGTTTTTT